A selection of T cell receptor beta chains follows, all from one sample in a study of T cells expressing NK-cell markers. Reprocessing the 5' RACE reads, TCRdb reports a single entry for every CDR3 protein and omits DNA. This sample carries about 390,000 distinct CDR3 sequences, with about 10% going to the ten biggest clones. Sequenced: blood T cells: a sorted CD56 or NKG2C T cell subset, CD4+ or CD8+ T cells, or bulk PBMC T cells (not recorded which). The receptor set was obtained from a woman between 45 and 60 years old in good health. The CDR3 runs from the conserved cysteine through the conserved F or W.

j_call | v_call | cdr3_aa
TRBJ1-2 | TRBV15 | CATSRNRASNYGYTF
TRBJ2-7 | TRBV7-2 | CASSLEAGGPQEQYF
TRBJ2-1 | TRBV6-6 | CASSHVTSGGPNEQFF
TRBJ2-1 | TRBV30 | CAWMRTSSYNEQFF
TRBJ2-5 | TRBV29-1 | CSALTGFETQYF
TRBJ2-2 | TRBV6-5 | CASSTRLVPGGELFF
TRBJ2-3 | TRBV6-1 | CASSEVPGDGTDTQYF
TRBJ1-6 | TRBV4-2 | CASSQDWDSGSPLHF
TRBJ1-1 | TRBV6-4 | CASARTGGTEAFF
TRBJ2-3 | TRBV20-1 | CSAREREWGTQYF
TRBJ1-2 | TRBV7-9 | CAARGPIYGYTF
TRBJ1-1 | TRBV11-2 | CASSLRVRTEAFF
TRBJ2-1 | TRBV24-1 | CATSDPSEYAEQFF
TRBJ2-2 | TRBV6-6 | CASVPRVNTGELFF
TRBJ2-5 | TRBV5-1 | CASSSNSGTLSRTQYF
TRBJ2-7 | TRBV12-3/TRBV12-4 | CASSFLASGSYEQYF
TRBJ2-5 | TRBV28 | CASGLQGQYQETQYF
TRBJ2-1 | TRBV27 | CASRPLAENNEQFF
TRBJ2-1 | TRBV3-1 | CASSQLSGNEQFF
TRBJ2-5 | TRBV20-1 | CSVGVAREETQYF
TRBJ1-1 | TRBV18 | CASSLSRGYTEAFF
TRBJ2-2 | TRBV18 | CASSPTSRGSTGELFF
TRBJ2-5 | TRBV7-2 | CASSMGLAGQETQYF
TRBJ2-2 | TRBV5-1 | CASSGRTANTGELFF
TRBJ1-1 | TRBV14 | CASSQKDRVAEAFF
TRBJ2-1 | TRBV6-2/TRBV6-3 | CASTLGKPRDEQFF
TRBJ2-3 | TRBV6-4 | CASSVESGTDTQYF
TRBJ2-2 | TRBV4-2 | CASSQERLNTGELFF
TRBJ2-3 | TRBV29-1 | CSVEETPGTRDTQYF
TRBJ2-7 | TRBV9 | CASSVEGHSIEQYF
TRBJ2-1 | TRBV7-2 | CASSLAVTEYNEQFF
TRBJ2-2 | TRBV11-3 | CATQSGQPNTGELFF
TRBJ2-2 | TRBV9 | CASSVGGLAGGPGTGELFF
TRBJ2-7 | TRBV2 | CASSEVPGQIYEQYF
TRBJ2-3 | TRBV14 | CASSRTTGRGTDTQYF
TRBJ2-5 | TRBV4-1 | CASRNPLKAGPQYF
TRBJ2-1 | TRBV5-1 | CASSFEAGWNEQFF
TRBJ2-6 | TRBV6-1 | CASSERAPGSGANVLTF
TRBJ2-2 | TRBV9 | CASSIAVSGAGELFF
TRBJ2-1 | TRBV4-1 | CASSSFRNNEQFF
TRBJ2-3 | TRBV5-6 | CASSMGLAVGDTQYF
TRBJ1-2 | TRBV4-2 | CASSQGGVLNGYTF
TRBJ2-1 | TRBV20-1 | CSARDPGLAGANEQFF
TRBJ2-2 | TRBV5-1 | CASSRRSNTGELFF
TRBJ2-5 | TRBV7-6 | CASSLDPAGGLLETQYF
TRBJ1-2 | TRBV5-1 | CASSNRRENYGYTF
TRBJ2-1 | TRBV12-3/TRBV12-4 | CASRGPGTYYNEQFF
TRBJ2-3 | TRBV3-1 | CASSQVGGSSDTQYF
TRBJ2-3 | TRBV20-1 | CSARDFGGVKGTQYF
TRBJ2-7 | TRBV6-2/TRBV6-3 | CATSLLTYEQYF
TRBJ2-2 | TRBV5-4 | CASSQSPNTGELFF
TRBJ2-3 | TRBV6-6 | CASSYRVVSTDTQYF
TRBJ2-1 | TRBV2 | CASRAWTGGNEQFF
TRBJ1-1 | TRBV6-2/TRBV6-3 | CASSYSLTGVTEAFF
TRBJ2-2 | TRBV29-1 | CSVAGTRTGELFF
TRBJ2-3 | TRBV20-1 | CSATRAGTTTDTQYF
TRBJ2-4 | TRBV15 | CATSEIGLAGLAKNIQYF